This T cell receptor (beta chain) was sequenced for a study of blood T cell repertoires in COVID-19. About the research overall: The cDNA or gDNA used as material had been derived from T cells, B-cell-depleted T cells, or PBMCs.

The length of the CDR3 is 15 residues. Germline V CDR1 and CDR2: SGDLS, YYNGEE. The germline V and J ends were trimmed by 0 bases and 6 bases, with 12 bases remaining between them. Method: immunoSEQ multiplex PCR; TCRdb's copy keeps in-frame clones and lacks some. The sample shows over 350,000 clones, roughly 90% of them seen only once. Cohort placement rested on clinical history that participants reported themselves. This clonotype originated in a woman between 25 and 40 years old with acute COVID-19. The genes are TRBV9 and TRBJ1-4; D unclear. The sequenced sample was PBMCs or T cells enriched from blood (not recorded which). DNA of the CDR3: TGTGCCAGCAGCGTAGGATTTTCGGTCTATGAAAAACTGTTTTTT. Translation gives CASSVGFSVYEKLFF.